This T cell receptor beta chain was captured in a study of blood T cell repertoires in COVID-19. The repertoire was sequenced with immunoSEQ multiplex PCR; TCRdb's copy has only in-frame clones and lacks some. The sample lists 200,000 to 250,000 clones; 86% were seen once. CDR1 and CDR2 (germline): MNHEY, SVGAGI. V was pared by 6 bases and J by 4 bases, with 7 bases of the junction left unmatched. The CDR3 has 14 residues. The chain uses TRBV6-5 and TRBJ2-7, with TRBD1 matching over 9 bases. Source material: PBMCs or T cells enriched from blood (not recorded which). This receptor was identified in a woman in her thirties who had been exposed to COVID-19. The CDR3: CASSRDRVGYEQYF. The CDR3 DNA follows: TGTGCCAGCAGCCGGGACAGGGTAGGGTACGAGCAGTACTTC.